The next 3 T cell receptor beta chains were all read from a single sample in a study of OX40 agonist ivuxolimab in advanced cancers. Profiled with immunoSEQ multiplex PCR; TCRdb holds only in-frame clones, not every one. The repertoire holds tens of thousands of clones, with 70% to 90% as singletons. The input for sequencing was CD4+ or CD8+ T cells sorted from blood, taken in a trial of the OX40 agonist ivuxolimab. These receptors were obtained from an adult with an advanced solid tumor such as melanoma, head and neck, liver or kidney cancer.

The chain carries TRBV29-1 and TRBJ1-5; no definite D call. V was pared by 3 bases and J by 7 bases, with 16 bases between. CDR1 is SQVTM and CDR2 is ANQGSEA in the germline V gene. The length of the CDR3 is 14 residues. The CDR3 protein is CSVDVVGDWQPQHF. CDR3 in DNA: TGCAGCGTTGATGTAGTCGGGGATTGGCAGCCCCAGCATTTT.

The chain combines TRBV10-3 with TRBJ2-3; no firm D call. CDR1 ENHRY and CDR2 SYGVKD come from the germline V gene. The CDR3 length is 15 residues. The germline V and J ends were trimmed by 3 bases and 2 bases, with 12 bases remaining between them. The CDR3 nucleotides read TGTGCCATCAGTGATACCGTCTCCCTCACAGATACGCAGTATTTT. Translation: CAISDTVSLTDTQYF.

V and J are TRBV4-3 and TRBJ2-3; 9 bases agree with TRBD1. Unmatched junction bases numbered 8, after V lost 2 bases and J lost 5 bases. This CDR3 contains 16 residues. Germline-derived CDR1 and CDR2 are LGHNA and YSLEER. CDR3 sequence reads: CASSQTGTGFIDTQYF. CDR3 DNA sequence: TGCGCCAGCAGCCAAACCGGGACAGGGTTTATAGATACGCAGTATTTT.